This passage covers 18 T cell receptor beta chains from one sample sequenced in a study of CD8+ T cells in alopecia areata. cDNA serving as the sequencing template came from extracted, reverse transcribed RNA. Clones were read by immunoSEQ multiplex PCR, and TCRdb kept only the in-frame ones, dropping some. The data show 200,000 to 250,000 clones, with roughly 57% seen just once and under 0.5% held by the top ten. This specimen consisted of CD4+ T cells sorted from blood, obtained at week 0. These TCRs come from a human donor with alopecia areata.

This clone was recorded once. CDR3 nucleotides: TGTGCCAGCAGCTCAATCCAGGGTCTCATCAATCAGCCCCAGCATTTT. Translated, it gives CASSSIQGLINQPQHF. The V call is TRBV7-9, the J call TRBJ1-5; maybe TRBD1 (5 bases). The CDR3 is 16 residues long. V dropped 4 bases and J dropped 3 bases, with 16 bases sitting between them. CDR1 is SEHNR and CDR2 is FQNEAQ in the germline V gene (reference sequence).

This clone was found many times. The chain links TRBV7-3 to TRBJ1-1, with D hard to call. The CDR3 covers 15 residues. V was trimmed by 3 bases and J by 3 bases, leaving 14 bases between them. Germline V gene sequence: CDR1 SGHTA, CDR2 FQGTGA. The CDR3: CASSFSRSRDTEAFF. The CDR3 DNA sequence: TGTGCCAGCAGCTTCAGCAGATCAAGGGACACTGAAGCTTTCTTT.

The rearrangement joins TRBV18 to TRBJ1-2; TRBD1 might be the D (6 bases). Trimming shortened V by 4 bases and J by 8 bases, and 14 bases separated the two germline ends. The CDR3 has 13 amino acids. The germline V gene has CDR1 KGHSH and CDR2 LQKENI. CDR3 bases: TGTGCCAGCTCACAAGGACAGTTAGACGGCTACACCTTC. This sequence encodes CASSQGQLDGYTF.

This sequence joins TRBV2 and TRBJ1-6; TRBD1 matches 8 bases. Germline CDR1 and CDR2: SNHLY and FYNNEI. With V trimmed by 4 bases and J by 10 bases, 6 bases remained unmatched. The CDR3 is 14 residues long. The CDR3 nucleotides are TGTGCCAGCAGTGGACAGGGGATGGGATCACCCCTCCACTTT. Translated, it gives CASSGQGMGSPLHF.

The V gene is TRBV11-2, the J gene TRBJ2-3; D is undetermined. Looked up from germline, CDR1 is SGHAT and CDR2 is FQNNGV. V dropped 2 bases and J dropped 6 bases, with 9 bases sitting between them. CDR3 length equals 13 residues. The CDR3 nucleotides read TGTGCCAGCAGCTTATCTCCGGAGGATACGCAGTATTTT. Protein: CASSLSPEDTQYF.

The chain's CDR3 is CASSLNRQGGVQKLFF. Written as DNA, the CDR3 is TGTGCCAGCAGCTTAAACCGCCAGGGAGGCGTGCAAAAACTGTTTTTT. The rearrangement joins TRBV5-4 to TRBJ1-4; D possibly corresponds to TRBD1 (5 bases). Trimming removed 2 bases at V and 9 bases at J, with 20 bases between. This CDR3 contains 16 residues. Germline lookup yields CDR1 SGHNT and CDR2 YYREEE (reference sequence).

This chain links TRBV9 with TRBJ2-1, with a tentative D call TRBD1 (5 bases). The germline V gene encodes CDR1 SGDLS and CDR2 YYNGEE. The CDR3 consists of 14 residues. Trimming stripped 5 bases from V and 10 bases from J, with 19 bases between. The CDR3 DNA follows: TGTGCCAGCAGTAGGACACATCAGGGCCTCGAGCAGTTCTTC. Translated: CASSRTHQGLEQFF.

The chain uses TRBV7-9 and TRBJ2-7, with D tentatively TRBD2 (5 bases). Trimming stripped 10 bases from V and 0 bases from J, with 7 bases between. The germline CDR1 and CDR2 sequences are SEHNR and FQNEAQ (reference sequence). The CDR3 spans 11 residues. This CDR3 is CAIGVSYEQYF. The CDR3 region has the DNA TGTGCCATCGGGGTCTCCTACGAGCAGTACTTC.

The CDR3 coding sequence is TGCAGCGTTGAGACAGCTTGGGGCTATGGCTACACCTTC. This sequence encodes CSVETAWGYGYTF. The V call is TRBV29-1, the J call TRBJ1-2; tentative D call: TRBD1 (5 bases). Per the germline V gene, CDR1 is SQVTM and CDR2 is ANQGSEA. The V and J ends lost 3 bases and 4 bases respectively, with 12 bases between them. The CDR3 length is 13 residues.

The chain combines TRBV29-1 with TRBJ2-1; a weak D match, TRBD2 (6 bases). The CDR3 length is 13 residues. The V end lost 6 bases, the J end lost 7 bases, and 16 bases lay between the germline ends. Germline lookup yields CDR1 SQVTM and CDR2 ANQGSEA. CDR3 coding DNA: TGCAGCGTAGATGGAGAGACTAGGAATGAGCAGTTCTTC. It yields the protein CSVDGETRNEQFF.

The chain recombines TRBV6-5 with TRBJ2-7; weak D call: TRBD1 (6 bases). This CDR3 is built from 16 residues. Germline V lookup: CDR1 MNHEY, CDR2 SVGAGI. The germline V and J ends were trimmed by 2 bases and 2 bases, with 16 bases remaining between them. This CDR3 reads CASSYTTLRGAYEQYF. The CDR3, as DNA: TGTGCCAGCAGTTACACCACCCTCAGGGGTGCCTACGAGCAGTACTTC.

The chain's CDR3 is CASSESRNQPQHF. CDR3 bases: TGCGCCAGCAGTGAGTCGCGGAATCAGCCCCAGCATTTT. The chain carries TRBV10-2 and TRBJ1-5; D is unclear. Germline V CDR1 and CDR2: WSHSY, SAAADI. The CDR3 is 13 amino acids. The ends were cut back, 0 bases at V and 4 bases at J, with 4 bases in the middle.

The CDR3 region has the DNA TGTGCCAGCAGTGAACAGGTGATGAGCTCCTACGAGCAGTACTTC. Its translation: CASSEQVMSSYEQYF. The chain couples TRBV6-1 to TRBJ2-7; D uncertain. The CDR3 has 15 residues. CDR1 MNHNS and CDR2 SASEGT come from the germline V gene. The germline V and J ends were trimmed by 2 bases and 0 bases, with 11 bases remaining between them.

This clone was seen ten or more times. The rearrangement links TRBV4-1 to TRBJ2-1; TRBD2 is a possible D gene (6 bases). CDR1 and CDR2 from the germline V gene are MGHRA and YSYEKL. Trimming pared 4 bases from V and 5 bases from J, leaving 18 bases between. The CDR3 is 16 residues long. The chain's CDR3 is CASSRPLRDGNNEQFF. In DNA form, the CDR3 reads TGCGCCAGCAGCCGCCCTCTGCGGGATGGGAACAATGAGCAGTTCTTC.

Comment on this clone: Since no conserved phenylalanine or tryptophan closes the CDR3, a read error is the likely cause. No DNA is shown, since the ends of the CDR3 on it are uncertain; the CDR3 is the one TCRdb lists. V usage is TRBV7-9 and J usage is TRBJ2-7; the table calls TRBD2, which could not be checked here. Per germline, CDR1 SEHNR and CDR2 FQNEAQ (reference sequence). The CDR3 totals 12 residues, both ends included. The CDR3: CASRILAGGRGI.

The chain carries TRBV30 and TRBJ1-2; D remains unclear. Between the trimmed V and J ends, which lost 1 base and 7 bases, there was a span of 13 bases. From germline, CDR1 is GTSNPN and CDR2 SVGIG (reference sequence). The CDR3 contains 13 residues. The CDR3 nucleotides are TGTGCCTGGAGTGGCCGCTGGCAATCTGGCTACACCTTC. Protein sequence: CAWSGRWQSGYTF.

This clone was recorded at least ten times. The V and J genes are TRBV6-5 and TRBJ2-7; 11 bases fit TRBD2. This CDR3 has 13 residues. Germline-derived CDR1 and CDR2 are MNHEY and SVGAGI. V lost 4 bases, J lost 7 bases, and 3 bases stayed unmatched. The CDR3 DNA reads TGTGCCAGCAGTTGGCGGACTAGCGGGGAGCAGTACTTC. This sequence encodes CASSWRTSGEQYF.

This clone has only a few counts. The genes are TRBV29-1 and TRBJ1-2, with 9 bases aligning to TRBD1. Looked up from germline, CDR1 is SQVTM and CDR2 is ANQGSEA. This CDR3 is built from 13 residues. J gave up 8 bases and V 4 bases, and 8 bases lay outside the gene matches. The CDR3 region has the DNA TGCAGCGTTGTGGAACAGGGGGCTCGGGGCTACACCTTC. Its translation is CSVVEQGARGYTF.